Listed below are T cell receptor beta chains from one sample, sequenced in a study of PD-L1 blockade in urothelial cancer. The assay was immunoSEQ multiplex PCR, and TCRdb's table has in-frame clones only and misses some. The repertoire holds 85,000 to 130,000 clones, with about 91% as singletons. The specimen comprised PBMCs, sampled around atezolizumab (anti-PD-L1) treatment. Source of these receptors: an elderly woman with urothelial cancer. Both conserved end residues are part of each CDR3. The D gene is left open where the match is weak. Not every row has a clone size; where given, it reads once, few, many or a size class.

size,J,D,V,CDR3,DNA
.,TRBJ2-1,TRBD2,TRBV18,CASSPSVLAGVSSYNEQFF,TGTGCCAGCTCACCATCAGTCCTAGCGGGAGTGAGCTCCTACAATGAGCAGTTCTTC
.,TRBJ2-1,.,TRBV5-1,CASSRWVEDEQFF,TGCGCCAGCAGTAGGTGGGTAGAGGATGAGCAGTTCTTC
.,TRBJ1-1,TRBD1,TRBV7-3,CASRATGGASTEAFF,TGTGCCAGCAGAGCCACAGGGGGCGCTTCCACTGAAGCTTTCTTT
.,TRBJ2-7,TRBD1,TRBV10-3,CAISEGWDRGYEQYF,TGTGCCATCAGTGAGGGGTGGGACAGGGGTTACGAGCAGTACTTC
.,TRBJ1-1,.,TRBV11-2,CASSPQLLAGAFF,TGTGCCAGCAGCCCGCAGCTTCTCGCGGGGGCTTTCTTT
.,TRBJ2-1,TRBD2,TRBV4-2,CASSQLARTGTSGNNEQFF,TGTGCCAGCAGCCAACTAGCAAGGACCGGGACTAGCGGAAACAATGAGCAGTTCTTC
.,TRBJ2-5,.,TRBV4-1,CASSQESTNQETQYF,TGCGCCAGCAGCCAAGAATCGACAAACCAAGAGACCCAGTACTTC
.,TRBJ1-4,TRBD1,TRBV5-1,CASSYDRGRTNEKLFF,TGCGCCAGCAGCTATGACAGGGGGCGAACTAATGAAAAACTGTTTTTT
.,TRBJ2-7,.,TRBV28,CASSLANEQYF,TGTGCCAGCAGTTTGGCCAACGAGCAGTACTTC
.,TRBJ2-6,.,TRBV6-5,CASSYSRAGANVLTF,TGTGCCAGCAGTTATAGCAGGGCTGGGGCCAACGTCCTGACTTTC
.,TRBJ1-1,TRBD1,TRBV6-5,CASSYTRTGGTEAFF,TGTGCCAGCAGTTACACCAGGACAGGAGGCACTGAAGCTTTCTTT
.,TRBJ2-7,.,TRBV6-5,CASTRGQVYEQYF,TGTGCCAGCACTCGAGGGCAGGTATACGAGCAGTACTTC
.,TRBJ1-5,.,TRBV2,CASSVEISNQPQHF,TGTGCCAGCAGCGTGGAGATTAGCAATCAGCCCCAGCATTTT
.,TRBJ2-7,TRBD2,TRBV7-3,CASSLGPSGRTDF,TGTGCCAGCAGCCTCGGACCTAGCGGTCGGACGGACTTC
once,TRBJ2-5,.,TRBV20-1,CSASREETQYF,TGCAGTGCTAGTCGAGAAGAGACCCAGTACTTC
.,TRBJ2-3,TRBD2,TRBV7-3,CAREGELTDTQYF,TGTGCCCGGGAGGGGGAACTCACAGATACGCAGTATTTT
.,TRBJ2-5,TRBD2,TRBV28,CASTRTSGRAWEETQYF,TGTGCCAGCACCCGGACTAGCGGGAGGGCCTGGGAAGAGACCCAGTACTTC
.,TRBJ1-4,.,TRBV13,CASSLGRGRENEKLFF,TGTGCCAGCAGCCTAGGCAGGGGACGCGAAAATGAAAAACTGTTTTTT
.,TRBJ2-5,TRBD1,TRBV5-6,CASSRMPRQGRETQYF,TGTGCCAGCAGCCGTATGCCCCGACAGGGGCGAGAGACCCAGTACTTC
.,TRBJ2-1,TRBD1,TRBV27,CASSSSGTGVGNEQFF,TGTGCCAGCAGTTCTTCCGGGACAGGGGTGGGGAATGAGCAGTTCTTC
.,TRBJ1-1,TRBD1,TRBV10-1,CASKETGRTEAFF,TGCGCCAGCAAAGAGACAGGGAGGACTGAAGCTTTCTTT
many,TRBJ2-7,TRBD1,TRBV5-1,CASSWTGTDAYEQYF,TGCGCCAGCAGCTGGACAGGAACAGACGCCTACGAGCAGTACTTC
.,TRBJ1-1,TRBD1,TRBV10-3,CAISERQGTTEAFF,TGTGCCATCAGTGAAAGACAGGGGACCACTGAAGCTTTCTTT
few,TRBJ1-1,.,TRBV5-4,CASSLASVGGNNEAFF,TGTGCCAGCAGCTTGGCCTCGGTGGGGGGGAATAACGAAGCTTTCTTT
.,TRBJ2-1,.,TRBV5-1,CASRLKDEQFF,TGCGCCAGCAGACTGAAAGATGAGCAGTTCTTC
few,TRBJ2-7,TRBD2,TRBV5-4,CASSLASSGYTYEQYF,TGTGCCAGCAGCTTGGCTTCTAGCGGGTACACCTACGAGCAGTACTTC
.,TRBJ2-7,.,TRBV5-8,CASSRFSYEQYF,TGTGCCAGCAGCCGGTTTTCCTACGAGCAGTACTTC
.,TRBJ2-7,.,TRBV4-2,CASSQDPGNHEQYF,TGTGCCAGCAGCCAAGATCCGGGGAACCACGAGCAGTACTTC
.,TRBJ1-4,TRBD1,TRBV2,CATMGQGAEKLFF,TGTGCCACTATGGGACAGGGAGCTGAAAAACTGTTTTTT
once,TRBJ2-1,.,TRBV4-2,CASSQEDLSSYNEQFF,TGTGCCAGCAGCCAAGAGGACTTAAGCTCCTACAATGAGCAGTTCTTC
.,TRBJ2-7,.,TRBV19,CASSTNSGSYEQYF,TGTGCCAGTAGTACGAATAGCGGATCCTACGAGCAGTACTTC
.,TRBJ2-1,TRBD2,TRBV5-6,CASSSIIAGDPYNEQFF,TGTGCCAGCAGCTCTATTATAGCGGGAGACCCCTACAATGAGCAGTTCTTC
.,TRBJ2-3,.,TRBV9,CASSVVGGSTDTQYF,TGTGCCAGCAGCGTAGTGGGGGGAAGCACAGATACGCAGTATTTT
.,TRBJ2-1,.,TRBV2,CASRPQQYNEQFF,TGTGCCAGCAGGCCTCAACAATACAATGAGCAGTTCTTC
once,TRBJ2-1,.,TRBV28,CASSPLGLAATYNEQFF,TGTGCCAGCAGCCCTCTTGGACTTGCGGCAACCTACAATGAGCAGTTCTTC
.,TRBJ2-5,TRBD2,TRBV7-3,CASSLTGGQETQYF,TGTGCCAGCAGCCTAACGGGGGGCCAAGAGACCCAGTACTTC
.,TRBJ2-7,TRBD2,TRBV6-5,CASSPWSGRVYEQYF,TGTGCCAGCAGCCCCTGGAGCGGGAGGGTCTACGAGCAGTACTTC
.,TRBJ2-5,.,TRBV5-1,CASSLAPKETQYF,TGCGCCAGCAGCTTGGCCCCAAAAGAGACCCAGTACTTC
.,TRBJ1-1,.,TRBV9,CASSVAHTLNTEAFF,TGTGCCAGCAGCGTAGCTCACACCCTGAACACTGAAGCTTTCTTT
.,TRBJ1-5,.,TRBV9,CASSETDYRNQPQHF,TGTGCCAGCAGCGAAACAGATTATCGCAATCAGCCCCAGCATTTT
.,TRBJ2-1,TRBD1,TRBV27,CASTPGQGVGDEQFF,TGTGCCAGCACCCCGGGACAGGGGGTCGGCGATGAGCAGTTCTTC